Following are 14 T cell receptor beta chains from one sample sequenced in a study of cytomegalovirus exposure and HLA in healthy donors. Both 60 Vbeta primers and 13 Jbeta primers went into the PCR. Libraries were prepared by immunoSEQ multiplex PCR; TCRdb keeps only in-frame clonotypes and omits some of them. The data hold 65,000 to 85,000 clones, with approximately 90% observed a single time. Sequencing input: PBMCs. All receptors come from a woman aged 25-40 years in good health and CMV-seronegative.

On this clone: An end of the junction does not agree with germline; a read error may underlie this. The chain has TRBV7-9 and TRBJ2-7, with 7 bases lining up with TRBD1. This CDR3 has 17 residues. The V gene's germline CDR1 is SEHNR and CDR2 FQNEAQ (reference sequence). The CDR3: CASSQGVQGVPTYEQYF. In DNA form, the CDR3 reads TGCGCCAGCAGCCAAGGAGTGCAGGGGGTACCAACCTACGAGCAGTACTTC.

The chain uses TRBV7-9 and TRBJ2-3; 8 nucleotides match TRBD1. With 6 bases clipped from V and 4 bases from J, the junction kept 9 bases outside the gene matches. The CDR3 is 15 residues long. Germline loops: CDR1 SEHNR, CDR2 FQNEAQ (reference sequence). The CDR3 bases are TGTGCCAGCAGTTTTGTTTCAGGGGGCTCAGATACGCAGTATTTT. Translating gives CASSFVSGGSDTQYF.

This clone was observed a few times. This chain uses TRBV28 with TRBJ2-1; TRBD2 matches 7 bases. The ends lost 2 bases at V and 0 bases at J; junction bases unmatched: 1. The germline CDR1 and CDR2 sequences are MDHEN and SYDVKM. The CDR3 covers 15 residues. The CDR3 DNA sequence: TGTGCCAGCAGTTTAGGCGGGAGCTCCTACAATGAGCAGTTCTTC. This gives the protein CASSLGGSSYNEQFF.

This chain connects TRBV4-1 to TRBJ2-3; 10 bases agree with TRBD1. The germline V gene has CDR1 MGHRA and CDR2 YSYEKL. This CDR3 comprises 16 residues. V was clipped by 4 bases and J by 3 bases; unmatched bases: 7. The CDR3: CASSPGQGGLTDTQYF. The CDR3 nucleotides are TGCGCCAGCAGCCCCGGACAGGGGGGCTTGACAGATACGCAGTATTTT.

CDR3 sequence reads: CASSTRTGGLGSLTF. CDR3 nucleotides: TGTGCCAGTAGTACTCGGACAGGGGGCCTGGGATCCCTGACTTTC. This rearrangement joins TRBV19 to TRBJ2-6, with 11 bases matching TRBD1. CDR1 is LNHDA, CDR2 SQIVND, per germline (reference sequence). Trimming cost V 4 bases and J 15 bases; bases outside gene matches: 11. The CDR3 runs 15 residues.

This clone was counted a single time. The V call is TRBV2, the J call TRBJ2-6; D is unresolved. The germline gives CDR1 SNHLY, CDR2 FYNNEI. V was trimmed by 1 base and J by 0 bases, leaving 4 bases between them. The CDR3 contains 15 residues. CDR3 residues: CASSEDISGANVLTF. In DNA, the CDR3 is TGTGCCAGCAGTGAAGACATCTCTGGGGCCAACGTCCTGACTTTC.

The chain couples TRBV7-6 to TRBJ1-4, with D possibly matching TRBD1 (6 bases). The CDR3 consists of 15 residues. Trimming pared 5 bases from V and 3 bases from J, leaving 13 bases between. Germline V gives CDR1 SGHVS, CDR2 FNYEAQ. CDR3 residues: CASSPGESANEKLFF. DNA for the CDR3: TGTGCCAGCAGCCCAGGGGAATCTGCTAATGAAAAACTGTTTTTT.

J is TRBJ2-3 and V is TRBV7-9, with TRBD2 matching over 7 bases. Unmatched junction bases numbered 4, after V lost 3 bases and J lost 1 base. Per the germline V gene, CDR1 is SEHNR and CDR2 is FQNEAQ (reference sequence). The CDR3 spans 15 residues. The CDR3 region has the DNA TGTGCCAGCAGCTTGGGAGGGAGGGGCACAGATACGCAGTATTTT. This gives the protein CASSLGGRGTDTQYF.

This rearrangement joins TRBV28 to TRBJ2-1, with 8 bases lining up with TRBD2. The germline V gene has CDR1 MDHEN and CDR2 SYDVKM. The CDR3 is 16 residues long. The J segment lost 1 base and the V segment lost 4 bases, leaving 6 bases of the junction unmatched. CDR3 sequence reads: CASSSLGTRSYNEQFF. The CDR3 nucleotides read TGTGCCAGCAGTTCCCTAGGGACTAGATCCTACAATGAGCAGTTCTTC.

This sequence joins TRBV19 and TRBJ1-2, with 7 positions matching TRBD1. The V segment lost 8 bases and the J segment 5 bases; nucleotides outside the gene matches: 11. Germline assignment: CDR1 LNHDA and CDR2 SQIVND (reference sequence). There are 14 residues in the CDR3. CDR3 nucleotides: TGTGCCAGTCATAAAGACAGGGTTTTATATGGCTACACCTTC. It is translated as CASHKDRVLYGYTF. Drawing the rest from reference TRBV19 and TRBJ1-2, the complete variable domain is DGGITQSPKYLFRKEGQNVTLSCEQNLNHDAMYWYRQDPGQGLRLIYYSQIVNDFQKGDIAEGYSVSREKKESFPLTVTSAQKNPTAFYLCASHKDRVLYGYTFGSGTRLTVV.

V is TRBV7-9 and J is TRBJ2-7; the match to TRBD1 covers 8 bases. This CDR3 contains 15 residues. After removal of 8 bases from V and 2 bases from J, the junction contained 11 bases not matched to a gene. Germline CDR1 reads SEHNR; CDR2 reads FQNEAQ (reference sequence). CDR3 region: CASPPVGQGPYEQYF. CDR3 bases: TGTGCCAGCCCCCCGGTCGGACAGGGCCCCTACGAGCAGTACTTC.

The CDR3 coding sequence is TGTGCCAGCAGCCTATCGGGACAGTTCTACGAGCAGTACTTC. Translating gives CASSLSGQFYEQYF. V and J are TRBV11-3 and TRBJ2-7; 7 bases line up with TRBD1. This CDR3 region has 14 residues. Germline V lookup: CDR1 SGHNT, CDR2 YENEEA. Losses at the gene ends were 5 bases for V and 3 bases for J; bases not matched to a gene: 7.

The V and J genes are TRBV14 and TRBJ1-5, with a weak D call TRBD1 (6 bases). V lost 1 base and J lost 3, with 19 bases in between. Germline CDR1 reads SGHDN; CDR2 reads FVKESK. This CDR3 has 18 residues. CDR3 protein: CASSQVSAGVGNNQPQHF. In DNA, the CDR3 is TGTGCCAGCAGCCAAGTATCGGCAGGGGTGGGAAACAATCAGCCCCAGCATTTT.

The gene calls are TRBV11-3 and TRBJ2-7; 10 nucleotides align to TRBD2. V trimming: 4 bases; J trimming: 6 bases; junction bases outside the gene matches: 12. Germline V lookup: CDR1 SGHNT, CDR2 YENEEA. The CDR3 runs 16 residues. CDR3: CASSSILAGAAREQYF. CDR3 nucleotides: TGTGCCAGCAGCTCGATCCTAGCGGGAGCGGCGCGCGAGCAGTACTTC.